In its sample, the clone carrying this T cell receptor beta chain was seen many times. The antigen is undetermined. The junction had 8 bases not matched to a gene; V was cut back by 0 bases and J by 4 bases. Germline V gives CDR1 SGHRS, CDR2 YFSETQ. CDR3 length equals 16 residues. TCRdb redid the calling of the 5' RACE reads with MiXCR, one entry per CDR3 protein. The top ten clones hold roughly a fifth of a sample with some 350,000 distinct CDR3 sequences, around 13% of them seen once. The data originate from a study of T-cell memory formation after mild COVID-19. Notes on the study in general: Mostly located in CM and EM were contracting CD4+ clones, with contracting CD8+ clones located in EMRA.

The chain has TRBV5-1 and TRBJ1-2, with 8 bases lining up with TRBD1. The sample comprised PBMCs or a T cell subset sorted from them (not recorded which). The source of this sequence is a man younger than 30 who had mild COVID-19 (a few samples of this study predate the infection). Cell type and time point are not known. CDR3 coding DNA: TGCGCCAGCAGCTTGGATATGGGACAGGCTACCTATGGCTACACCTTC. It encodes CASSLDMGQATYGYTF.